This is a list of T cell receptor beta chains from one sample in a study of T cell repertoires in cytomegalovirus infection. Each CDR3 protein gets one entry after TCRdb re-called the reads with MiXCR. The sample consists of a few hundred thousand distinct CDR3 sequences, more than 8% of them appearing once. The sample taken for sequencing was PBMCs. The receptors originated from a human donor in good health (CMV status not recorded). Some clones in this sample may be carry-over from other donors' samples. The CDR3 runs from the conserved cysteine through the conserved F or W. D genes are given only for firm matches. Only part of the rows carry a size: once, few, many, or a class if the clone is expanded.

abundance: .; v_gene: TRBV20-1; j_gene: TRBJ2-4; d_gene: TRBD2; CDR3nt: TGCAGTGCTAGAGATCTAGCGGGATACGCCAAAAACATTCAGTACTTC; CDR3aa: CSARDLAGYAKNIQYF
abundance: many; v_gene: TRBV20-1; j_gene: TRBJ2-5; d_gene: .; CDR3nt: TGCAGTGCTGGGCGAGGCCGCCGAGAGACCCAGTACTTC; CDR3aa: CSAGRGRRETQYF
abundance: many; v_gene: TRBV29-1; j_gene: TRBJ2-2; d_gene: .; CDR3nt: TGCAGCGTCAATGAGGGGGGTTGGACCGGGGAGCTGTTTTTT; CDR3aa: CSVNEGGWTGELFF
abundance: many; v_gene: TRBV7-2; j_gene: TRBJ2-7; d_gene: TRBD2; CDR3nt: TGTGCCAGCAGCTGGAGGGCGGGAGGGAATTCCGAGCAGTACTTC; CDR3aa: CASSWRAGGNSEQYF
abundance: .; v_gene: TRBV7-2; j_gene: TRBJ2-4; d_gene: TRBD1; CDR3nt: TGTGTCAGCAGCAGACAGGGAGCCAAAAACATTCAGTACTTC; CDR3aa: CVSSRQGAKNIQYF
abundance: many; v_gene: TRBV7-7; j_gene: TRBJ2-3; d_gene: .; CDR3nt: TGTGCCAGCAGCCTCGGACTTGGCACAGATACGCAGTATTTT; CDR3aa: CASSLGLGTDTQYF
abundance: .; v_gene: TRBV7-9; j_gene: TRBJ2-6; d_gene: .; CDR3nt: TGTGCCAGCAGCTTAGGAGGGGAGTTGACATTCTCTGGGGCCAACGTCCTGACTTTC; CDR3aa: CASSLGGELTFSGANVLTF
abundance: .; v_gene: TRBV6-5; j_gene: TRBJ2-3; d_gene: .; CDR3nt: TGTGCCAGCAGTTTAGCGGTGACCACAGATACGCAGTATTTT; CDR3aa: CASSLAVTTDTQYF
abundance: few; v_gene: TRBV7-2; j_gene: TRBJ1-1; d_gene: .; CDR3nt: TGTGCCAGCAGCTCACAGGCGAACACTGAAGCTTTCTTT; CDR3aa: CASSSQANTEAFF
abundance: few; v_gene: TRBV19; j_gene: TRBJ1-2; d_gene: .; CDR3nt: TGTGCCAGTAGGGCCCCACGCTATGGCTACACCTTC; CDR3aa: CASRAPRYGYTF
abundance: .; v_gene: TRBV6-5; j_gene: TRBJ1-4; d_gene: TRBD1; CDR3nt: TGTGCCAGCAGTTACTCGGGGACAGCCGCTAATGAAAAACTGTTTTTT; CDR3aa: CASSYSGTAANEKLFF
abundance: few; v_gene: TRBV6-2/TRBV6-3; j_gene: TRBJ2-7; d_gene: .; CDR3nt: TGTGCCAGCAGCCGGACTACCGAGCAGTACTTC; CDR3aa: CASSRTTEQYF
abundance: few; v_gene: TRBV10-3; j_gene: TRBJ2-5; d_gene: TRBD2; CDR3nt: TGTGCCATCAGTGAGTCGCCAGCGGGGGAGCGGGAGACCCAGTACTTC; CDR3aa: CAISESPAGERETQYF
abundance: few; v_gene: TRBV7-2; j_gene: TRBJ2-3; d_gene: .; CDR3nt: TGTGCCAGCAGCTCGGGACTGATTTTCACAGATACGCAGTATTTT; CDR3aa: CASSSGLIFTDTQYF
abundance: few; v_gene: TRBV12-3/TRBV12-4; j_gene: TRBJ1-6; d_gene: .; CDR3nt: TGTGCCAGCGCCCTGACGGGATCCAATTCACCCCTCCACTTT; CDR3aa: CASALTGSNSPLHF
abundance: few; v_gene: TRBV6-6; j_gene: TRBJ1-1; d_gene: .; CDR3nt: TGTGCCAGCAGCATCAAGACAGGAGTTAACACTGAAGCTTTCTTT; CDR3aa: CASSIKTGVNTEAFF
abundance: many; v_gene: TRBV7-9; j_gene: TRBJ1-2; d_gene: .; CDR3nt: TGTGCCAGCAGCTTGTCGACAGACGGCTACACCTTC; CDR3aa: CASSLSTDGYTF
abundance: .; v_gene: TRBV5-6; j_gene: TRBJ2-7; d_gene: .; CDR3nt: TGTGCCAGCAGCTCGACTAGGAAGTCCTACGAGCAGTACTTC; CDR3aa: CASSSTRKSYEQYF
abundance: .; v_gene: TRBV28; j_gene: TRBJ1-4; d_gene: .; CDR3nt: TGTGCCAGCAGCTACCCGGGGTCAAGTGAAAAACTGTTTTTT; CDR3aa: CASSYPGSSEKLFF
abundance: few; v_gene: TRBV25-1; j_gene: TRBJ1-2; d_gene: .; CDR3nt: TGTGCCAGCAGTGAAGTTCAGGCGGTGAATGGCTACACCTTC; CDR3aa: CASSEVQAVNGYTF
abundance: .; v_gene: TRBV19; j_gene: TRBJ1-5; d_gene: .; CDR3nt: TGTGCCAGTAGTGGGCCGGGGGTACAGCCCCAGCATTTT; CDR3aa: CASSGPGVQPQHF
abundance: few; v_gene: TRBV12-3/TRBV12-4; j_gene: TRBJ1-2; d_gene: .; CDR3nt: TGTGCCAGCAGCCTCGCTCGGAACTATGGCTACACCTTC; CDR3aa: CASSLARNYGYTF
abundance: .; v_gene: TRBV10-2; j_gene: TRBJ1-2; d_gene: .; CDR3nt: TGCGCCAGCAGCGAGGGACTCGCGGGCTACACCTTC; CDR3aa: CASSEGLAGYTF
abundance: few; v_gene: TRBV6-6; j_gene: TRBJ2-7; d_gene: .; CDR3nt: TGTGCCAGCAGTTACGGCCGGCAGCTCTCCTACGAGCAGTACTTC; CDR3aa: CASSYGRQLSYEQYF
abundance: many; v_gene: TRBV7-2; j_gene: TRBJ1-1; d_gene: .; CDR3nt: TGTGCCAGCAGCTTAAGGGGGAACACTGAAGCTTTCTTT; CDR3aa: CASSLRGNTEAFF
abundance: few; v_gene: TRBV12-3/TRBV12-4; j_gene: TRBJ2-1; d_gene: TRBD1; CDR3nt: TGTGCCAGCAGTTTAAGGGGGACAGGGGGCGTTAATGAGCAGTTCTTC; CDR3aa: CASSLRGTGGVNEQFF
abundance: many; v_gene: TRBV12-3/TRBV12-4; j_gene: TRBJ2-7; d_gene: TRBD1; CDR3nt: TGTGCCAGCAGTAGATCCGGGACAGAATACGAGCAGTACTTC; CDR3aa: CASSRSGTEYEQYF
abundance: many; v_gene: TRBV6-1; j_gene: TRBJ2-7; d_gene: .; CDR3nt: TGTGCCAGCCCGAGAACTCGGGCGGTCCTCGAGCAGTACTTC; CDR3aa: CASPRTRAVLEQYF
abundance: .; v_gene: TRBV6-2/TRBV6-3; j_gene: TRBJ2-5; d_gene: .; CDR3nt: TGTGCCAGCAGGAGTATACGCAGGGGGGCAGAGACCCAGTACTTC; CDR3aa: CASRSIRRGAETQYF
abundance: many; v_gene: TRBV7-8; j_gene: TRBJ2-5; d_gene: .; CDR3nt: TGTGCCAGCAGCCCGGCGGGACAGCAAGAGACCCAGTACTTC; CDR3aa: CASSPAGQQETQYF
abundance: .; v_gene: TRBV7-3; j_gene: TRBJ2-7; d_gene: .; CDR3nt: TGTGCCAGCAGCAAGTGGGTCTCCTACGAGCAGTACTTC; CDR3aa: CASSKWVSYEQYF
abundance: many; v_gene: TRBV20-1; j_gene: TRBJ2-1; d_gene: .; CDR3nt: TGCAGTGCTTCGGGGGCGAATGAGCAGTTCTTC; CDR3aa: CSASGANEQFF
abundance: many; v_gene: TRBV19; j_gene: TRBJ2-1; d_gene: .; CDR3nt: TGTGCCAGTAGTATGGTGGGATTCAGCTACAATGAGCAGTTCTTC; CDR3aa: CASSMVGFSYNEQFF
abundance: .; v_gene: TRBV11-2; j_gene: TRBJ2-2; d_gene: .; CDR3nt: TGTGCCAGCAGCTTAGAGGCCGGGGAGCTGTTTTTT; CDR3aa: CASSLEAGELFF
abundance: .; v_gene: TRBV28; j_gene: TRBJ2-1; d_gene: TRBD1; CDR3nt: TGTGCCAGCCGACCCCCGGGACAGTACAATGAGCAGTTCTTC; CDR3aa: CASRPPGQYNEQFF
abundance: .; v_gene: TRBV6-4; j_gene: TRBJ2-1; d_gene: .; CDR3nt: TGTGCCAGCAGTGACTCAGCGGGCTCCTACAATGAGCAGTTCTTC; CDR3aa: CASSDSAGSYNEQFF
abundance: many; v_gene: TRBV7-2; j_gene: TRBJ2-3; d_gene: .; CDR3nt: TGTGCCAGCAGGCTAGTATCAGATACGCAGTATTTT; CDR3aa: CASRLVSDTQYF
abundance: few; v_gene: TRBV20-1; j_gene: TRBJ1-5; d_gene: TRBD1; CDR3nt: TGCAGTGCTCGCGGGACAGGGGGCTCCGGTGGAAGGGGGCCCCAGCATTTT; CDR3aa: CSARGTGGSGGRGPQHF
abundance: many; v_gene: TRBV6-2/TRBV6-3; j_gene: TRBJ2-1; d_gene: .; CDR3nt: TGTGCCAGCAGTTACTCGAGGGGGACCCTCAATGAGCAGTTCTTC; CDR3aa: CASSYSRGTLNEQFF
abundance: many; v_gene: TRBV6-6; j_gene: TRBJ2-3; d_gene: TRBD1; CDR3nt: TGTGCCAGCAGGCCGGGACAGGGGTTAGCAGATACGCAGTATTTT; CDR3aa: CASRPGQGLADTQYF
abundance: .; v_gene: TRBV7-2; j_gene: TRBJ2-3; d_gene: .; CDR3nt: TGTGCCAGCAGCTTAGGGACGGGGGCCACAGATACGCAGTATTTT; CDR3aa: CASSLGTGATDTQYF
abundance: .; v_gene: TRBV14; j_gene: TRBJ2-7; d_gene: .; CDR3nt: TGTGCCAGCAGCCAAGAGGGGGCCAGGGCCTCATACGAGCAGTACTTC; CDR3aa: CASSQEGARASYEQYF
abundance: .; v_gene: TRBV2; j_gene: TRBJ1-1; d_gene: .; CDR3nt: TGTGCCACCTCTCGTACGGACACTCGGGCTTTCTTT; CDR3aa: CATSRTDTRAFF
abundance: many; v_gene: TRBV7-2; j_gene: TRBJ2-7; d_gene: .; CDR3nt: TGTGCCAGCAGCTTAGAATCCCCGGCTATTTCCTACGAGCAGTACTTC; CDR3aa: CASSLESPAISYEQYF
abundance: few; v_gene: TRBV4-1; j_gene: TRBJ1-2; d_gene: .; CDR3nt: TGCGCCAGCAGCCAAGACCCAGGGGACGCTTATGGCTACACCTTC; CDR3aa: CASSQDPGDAYGYTF
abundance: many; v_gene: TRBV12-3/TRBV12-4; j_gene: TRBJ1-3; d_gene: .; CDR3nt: TGTGCCAGCAGTCCTCGCTTGGGTGTACCCTCTGGAAACACCATATATTTT; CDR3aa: CASSPRLGVPSGNTIYF
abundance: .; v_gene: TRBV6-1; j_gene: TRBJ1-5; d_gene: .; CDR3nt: TGTGCCACACTGGGGGCCCAAAGCCAGCCCCAGCATTTT; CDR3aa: CATLGAQSQPQHF
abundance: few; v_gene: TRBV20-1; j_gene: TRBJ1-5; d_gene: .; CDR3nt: TGCAGTGCTAGAGATCAAGGGGGATACCCCTATAGCAATCAGCCCCAGCATTTT; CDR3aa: CSARDQGGYPYSNQPQHF
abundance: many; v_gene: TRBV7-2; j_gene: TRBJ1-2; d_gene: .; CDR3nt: TGTGCCAGCAGCTTTTACTCGACGGGTAACTATGGCTACACCTTC; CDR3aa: CASSFYSTGNYGYTF
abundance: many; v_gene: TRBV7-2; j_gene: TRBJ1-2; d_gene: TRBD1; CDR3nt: TGTGCCAGCAGCGAGGACAGGTTTTATGGCTACACCTTC; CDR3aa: CASSEDRFYGYTF
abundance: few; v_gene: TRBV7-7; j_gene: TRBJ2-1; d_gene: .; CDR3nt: TGTGCCAGCAGCCCGACGGGACTCACTAATGAGCAGTTCTTC; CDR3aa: CASSPTGLTNEQFF
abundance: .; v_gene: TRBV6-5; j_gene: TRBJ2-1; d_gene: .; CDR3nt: TGTGCCAGCCAGCTAATGGAAAGCTCCTACAATGAGCAGTTCTTC; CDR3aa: CASQLMESSYNEQFF